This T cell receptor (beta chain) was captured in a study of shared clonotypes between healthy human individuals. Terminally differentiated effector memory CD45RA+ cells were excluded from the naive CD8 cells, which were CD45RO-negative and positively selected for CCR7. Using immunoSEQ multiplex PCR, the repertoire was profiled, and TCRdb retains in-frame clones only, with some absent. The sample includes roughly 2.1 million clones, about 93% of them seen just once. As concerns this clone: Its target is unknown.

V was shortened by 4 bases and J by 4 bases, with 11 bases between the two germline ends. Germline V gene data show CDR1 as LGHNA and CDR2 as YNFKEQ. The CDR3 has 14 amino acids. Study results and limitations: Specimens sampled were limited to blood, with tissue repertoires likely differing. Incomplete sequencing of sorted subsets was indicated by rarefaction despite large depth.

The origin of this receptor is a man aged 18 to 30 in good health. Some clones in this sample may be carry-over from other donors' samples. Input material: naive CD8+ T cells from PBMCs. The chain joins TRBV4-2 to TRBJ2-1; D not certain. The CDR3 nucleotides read TGTGCCAGCAGCCCCACCGACGGGTACAATGAGCAGTTCTTC. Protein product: CASSPTDGYNEQFF.